The entry below gives a single T cell receptor beta chain sequence along with its context. The antigen is unknown. These data come from a study of post-analysis software for immune sequencing data. Study-wide findings and caveats: TRBV5-6, TRBV5-1 and TRBV20-1 belonged to a set of roughly five TRBV segments that were more frequent in patients than controls. The normalized Chao1 diversity of multiple sclerosis patients was significantly lower than that of controls.

The authors incorporated unique molecular identifiers into the TCR beta cDNA libraries. The source material, about 0.85 to 11 million T cells, gave rise to 400,000 to 600,000 cDNA molecules. One entry per CDR3 protein results from TCRdb running MiXCR on the PCR reads. In the table there are roughly 430,000 distinct CDR3 sequences, over 30% of which are singletons. CDR3 length: 15 residues. The germline V gene has CDR1 SGHKS and CDR2 YYEKEE (reference sequence). The germline V and J ends were trimmed by 4 bases and 0 bases, with 13 bases remaining between them. This sequence was found in a girl aged 2-10 years with multiple sclerosis. The specimen sequenced was blood. The chain has TRBV5-5 and TRBJ1-1; D is perhaps TRBD1 (6 bases). The CDR3 region is CASSETGTLNTEAFF. CDR3 bases: TGTGCCAGCAGCGAGACCGGGACACTGAACACTGAAGCTTTCTTT.